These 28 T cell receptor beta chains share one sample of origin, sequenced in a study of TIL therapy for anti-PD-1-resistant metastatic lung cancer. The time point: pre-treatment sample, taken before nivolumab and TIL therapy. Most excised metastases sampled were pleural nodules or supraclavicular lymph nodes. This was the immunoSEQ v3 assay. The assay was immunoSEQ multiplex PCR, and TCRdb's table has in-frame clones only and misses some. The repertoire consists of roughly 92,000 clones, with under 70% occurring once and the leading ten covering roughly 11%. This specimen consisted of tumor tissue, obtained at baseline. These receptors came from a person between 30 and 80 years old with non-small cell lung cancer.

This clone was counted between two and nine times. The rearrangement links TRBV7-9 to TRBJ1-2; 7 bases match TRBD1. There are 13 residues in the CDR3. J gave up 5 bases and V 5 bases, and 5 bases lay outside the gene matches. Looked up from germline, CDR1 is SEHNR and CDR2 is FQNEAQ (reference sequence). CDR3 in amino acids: CASSEGQRYGYTF. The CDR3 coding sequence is TGTGCCAGCAGCGAGGGACAGCGGTATGGCTACACCTTC.

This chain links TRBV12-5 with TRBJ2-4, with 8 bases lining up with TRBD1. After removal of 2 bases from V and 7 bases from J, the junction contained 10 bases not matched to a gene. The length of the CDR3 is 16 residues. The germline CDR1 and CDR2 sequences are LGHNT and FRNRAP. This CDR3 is CASGLPSTGEMNIQYF. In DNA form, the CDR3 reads TGTGCTAGTGGTTTGCCGTCGACAGGGGAGATGAACATTCAGTACTTC.

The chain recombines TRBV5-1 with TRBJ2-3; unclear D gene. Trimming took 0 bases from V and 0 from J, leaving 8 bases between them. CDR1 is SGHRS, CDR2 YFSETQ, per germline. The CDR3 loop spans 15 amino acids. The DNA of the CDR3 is TGCGCCAGCAGCTTGGAAGGGTCGAGCACAGATACGCAGTATTTT. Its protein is CASSLEGSSTDTQYF.

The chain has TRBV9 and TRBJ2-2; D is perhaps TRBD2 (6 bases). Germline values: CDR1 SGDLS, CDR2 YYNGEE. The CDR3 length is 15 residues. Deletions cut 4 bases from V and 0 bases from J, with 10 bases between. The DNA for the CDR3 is TGTGCCAGCAGCCCATGGACTACGAACACCGGGGAGCTGTTTTTT. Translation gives CASSPWTTNTGELFF.

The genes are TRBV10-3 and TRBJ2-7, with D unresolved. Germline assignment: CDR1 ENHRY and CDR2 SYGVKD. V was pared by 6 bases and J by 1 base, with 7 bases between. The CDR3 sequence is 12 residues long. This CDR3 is CAISDGSYEQYF. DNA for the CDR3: TGTGCCATCAGCGACGGTTCCTACGAGCAGTACTTC.

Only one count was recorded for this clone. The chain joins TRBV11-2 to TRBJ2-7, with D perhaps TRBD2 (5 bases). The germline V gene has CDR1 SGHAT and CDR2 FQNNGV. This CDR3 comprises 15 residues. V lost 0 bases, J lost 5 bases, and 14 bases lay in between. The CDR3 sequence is CASSLEPSRAHEQYF. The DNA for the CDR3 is TGTGCCAGCAGCTTAGAGCCTAGCCGTGCGCACGAGCAGTACTTC.

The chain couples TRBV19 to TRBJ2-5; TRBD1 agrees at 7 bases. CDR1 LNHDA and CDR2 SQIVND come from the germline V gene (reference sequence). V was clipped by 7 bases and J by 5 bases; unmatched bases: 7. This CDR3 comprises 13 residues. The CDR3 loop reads CASNTGAEETQYF. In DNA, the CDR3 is TGTGCCAGTAATACAGGGGCAGAGGAGACCCAGTACTTC.

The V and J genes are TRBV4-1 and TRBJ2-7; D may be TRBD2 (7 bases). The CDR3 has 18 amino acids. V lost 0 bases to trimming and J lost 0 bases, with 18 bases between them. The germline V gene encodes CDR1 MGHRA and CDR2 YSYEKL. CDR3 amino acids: CASSQDVTGGPPSYEQYF. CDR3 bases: TGCGCCAGCAGCCAAGATGTTACGGGGGGCCCTCCCTCCTACGAGCAGTACTTC.

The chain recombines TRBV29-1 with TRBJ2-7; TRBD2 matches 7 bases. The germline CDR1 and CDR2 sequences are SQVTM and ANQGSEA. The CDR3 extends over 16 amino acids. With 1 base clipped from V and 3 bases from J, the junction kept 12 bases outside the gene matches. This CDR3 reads CSVEGEREGLSYEQYF. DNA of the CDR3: TGCAGCGTTGAAGGGGAAAGGGAGGGGTTGAGCTACGAGCAGTACTTC.

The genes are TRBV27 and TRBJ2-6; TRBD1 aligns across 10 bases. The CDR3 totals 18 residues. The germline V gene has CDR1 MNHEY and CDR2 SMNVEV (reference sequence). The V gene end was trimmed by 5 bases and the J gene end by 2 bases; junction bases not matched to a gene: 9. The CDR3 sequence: CASSPGTGVSPGANVLTF. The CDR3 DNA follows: TGTGCCAGCAGTCCTGGGACAGGGGTTTCCCCTGGGGCCAACGTCCTGACTTTC. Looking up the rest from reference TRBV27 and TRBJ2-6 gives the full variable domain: EAQVTQNPRYLITVTGKKLTVTCSQNMNHEYMSWYRQDPGLGLRQIYYSMNVEVTDKGDVPEGYKVSRKEKRNFPLILESPSPNQTSLYFCASSPGTGVSPGANVLTFGAGSRLTVL.

The CDR3 loop is CASSPSGANVLTF. CDR3 bases: TGTGCCAGCAGCCCCTCTGGGGCCAACGTCCTGACTTTC. V usage is TRBV7-3 and J usage is TRBJ2-6; D call uncertain. The length of the CDR3 is 13 residues. V was pared by 5 bases and J by 0 bases, with 2 bases between. The germline gives CDR1 SGHTA, CDR2 FQGTGA.

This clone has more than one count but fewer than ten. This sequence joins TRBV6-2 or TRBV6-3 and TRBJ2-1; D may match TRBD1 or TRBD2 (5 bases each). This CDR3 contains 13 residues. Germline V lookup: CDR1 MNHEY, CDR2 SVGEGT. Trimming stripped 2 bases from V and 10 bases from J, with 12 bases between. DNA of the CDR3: TGTGCCAGCAGTTACCGGGGCCCTCGGGAGCAGTTCTTC. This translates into CASSYRGPREQFF.

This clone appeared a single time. In nucleotides, the CDR3 is TGTGCCTCCTTAGCGGGCTACACAGATACGCAGTATTTT. It encodes CASLAGYTDTQYF. The V call is TRBV6-6, the J call TRBJ2-3; TRBD2 agrees at 7 bases. This CDR3 has 13 amino acids. V shed 11 bases, J shed 2 bases, and the junction held 7 bases outside the gene matches. The germline CDR1 and CDR2 sequences are MNHNY and SVGAGI (reference sequence).

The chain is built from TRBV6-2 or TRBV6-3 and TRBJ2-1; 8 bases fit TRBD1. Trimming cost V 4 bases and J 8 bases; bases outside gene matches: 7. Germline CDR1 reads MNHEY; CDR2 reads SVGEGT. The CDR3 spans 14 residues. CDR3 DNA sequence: TGTGCCAGCAGTTTTCCTCAGACAGGGGATGAGCAGTTCTTC. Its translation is CASSFPQTGDEQFF.

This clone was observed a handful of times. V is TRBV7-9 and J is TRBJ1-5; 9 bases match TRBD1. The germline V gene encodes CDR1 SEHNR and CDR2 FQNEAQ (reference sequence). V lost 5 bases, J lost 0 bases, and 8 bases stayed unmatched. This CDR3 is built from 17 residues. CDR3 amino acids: CASSRDREGYSNQPQHF. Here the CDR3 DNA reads TGTGCCAGCAGCCGGGACAGGGAAGGGTATAGCAATCAGCCCCAGCATTTT.

The CDR3 coding sequence is TGTGCCAGCGCGGGGGATGCAGATACGCAGTATTTT. Its translation is CASAGDADTQYF. This chain uses TRBV9 with TRBJ2-3, with TRBD2 matching 7 bases. The V gene's germline CDR1 is SGDLS and CDR2 YYNGEE. V gave up 7 bases and J gave up 4 bases; unmatched junction bases: 3. The CDR3 has 12 amino acids. The full variable domain, completed using reference TRBV9 and TRBJ2-3, is DSGVTQTPKHLITATGQRVTLRCSPRSGDLSVYWYQQSLDQGLQFLIQYYNGEERAKGNILERFSAQQFPDLHSELNLSSLELGDSALYFCASAGDADTQYFGPGTRLTVL.

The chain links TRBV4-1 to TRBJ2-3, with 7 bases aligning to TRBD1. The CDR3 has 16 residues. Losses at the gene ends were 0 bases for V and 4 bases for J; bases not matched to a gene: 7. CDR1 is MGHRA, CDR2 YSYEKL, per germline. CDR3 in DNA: TGCGCCAGCAGCCAAGAGGGCAGGGGGAAACCAGATACGCAGTATTTT. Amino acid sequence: CASSQEGRGKPDTQYF.

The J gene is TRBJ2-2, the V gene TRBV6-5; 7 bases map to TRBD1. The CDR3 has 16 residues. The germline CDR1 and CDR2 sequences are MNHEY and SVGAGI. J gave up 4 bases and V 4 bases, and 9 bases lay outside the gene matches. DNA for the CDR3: TGTGCCAGCAGTTCAAAGCGGCGACAGGGCACCGGGGAGCTGTTTTTT. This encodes CASSSKRRQGTGELFF.

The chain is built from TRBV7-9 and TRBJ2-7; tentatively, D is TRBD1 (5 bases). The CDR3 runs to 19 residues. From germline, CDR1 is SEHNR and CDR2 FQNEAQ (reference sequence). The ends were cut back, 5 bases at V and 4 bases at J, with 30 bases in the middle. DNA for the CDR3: TGTGCCAGCAGCCCTAGGGGCAGTAATTTAGGTCCGCTGACGTACGAGCAGTACTTC. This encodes CASSPRGSNLGPLTYEQYF.

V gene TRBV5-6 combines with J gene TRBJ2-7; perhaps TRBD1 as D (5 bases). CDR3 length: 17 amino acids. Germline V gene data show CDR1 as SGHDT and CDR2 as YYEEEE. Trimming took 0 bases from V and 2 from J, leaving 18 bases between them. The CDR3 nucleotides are TGTGCCAGCAGCTTGGAAGGGGTGGGCAGGCCAGCCTACGAGCAGTACTTC. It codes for CASSLEGVGRPAYEQYF. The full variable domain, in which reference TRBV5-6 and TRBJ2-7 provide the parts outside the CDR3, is DAGVTQSPTHLIKTRGQQVTLRCSPKSGHDTVSWYQQALGQGPQFIFQYYEEEERQRGNFPDRFSGHQFPNYSSELNVNALLLGDSALYLCASSLEGVGRPAYEQYFGPGTRLTVT.

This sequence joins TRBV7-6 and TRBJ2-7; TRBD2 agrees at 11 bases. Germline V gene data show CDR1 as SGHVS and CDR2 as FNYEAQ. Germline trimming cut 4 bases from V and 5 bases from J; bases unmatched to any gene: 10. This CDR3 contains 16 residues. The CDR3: CASSSLSGRAPNEQYF. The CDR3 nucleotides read TGTGCCAGCAGCTCGCTTAGCGGGAGGGCCCCCAACGAGCAGTACTTC. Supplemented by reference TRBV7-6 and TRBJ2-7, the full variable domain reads GAGVSQSPRYKVTKRGQDVALRCDPISGHVSLYWYRQALGQGPEFLTYFNYEAQQDKSGLPNDRFSAERPEGSISTLTIQRTEQRDSAMYRCASSSLSGRAPNEQYFGPGTRLTVT.

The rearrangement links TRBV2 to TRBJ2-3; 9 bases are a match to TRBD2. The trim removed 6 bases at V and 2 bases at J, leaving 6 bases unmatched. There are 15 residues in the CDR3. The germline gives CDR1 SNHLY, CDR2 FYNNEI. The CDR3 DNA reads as TGTGCCAGCAGCCCCTCGGGACTAGCCACAGATACGCAGTATTTT. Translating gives CASSPSGLATDTQYF.

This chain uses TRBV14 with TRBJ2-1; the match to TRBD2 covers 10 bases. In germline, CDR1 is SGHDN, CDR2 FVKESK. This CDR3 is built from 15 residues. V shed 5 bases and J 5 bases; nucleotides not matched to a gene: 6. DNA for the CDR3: TGTGCCAGCAGCGCTGGACTAGCGGATAACAATGAGCAGTTCTTC. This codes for CASSAGLADNNEQFF.

The CDR3, as DNA: TGTGCCAGCAGCTTAACCACAGGGACGAACACCGGGGAGCTGTTTTTT. Encoded protein: CASSLTTGTNTGELFF. This chain uses TRBV11-2 with TRBJ2-2; a weak D match, TRBD1 (6 bases). Trimming left V 2 bases short and J 0 bases short, with 10 bases between. In germline, CDR1 is SGHAT, CDR2 FQNNGV. There are 16 residues in the CDR3.

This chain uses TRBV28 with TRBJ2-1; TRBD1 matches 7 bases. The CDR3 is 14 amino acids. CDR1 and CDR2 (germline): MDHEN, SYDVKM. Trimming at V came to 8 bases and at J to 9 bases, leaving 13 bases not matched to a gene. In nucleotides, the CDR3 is TGTGCCAGCGAGACAGGGTCGGGTCGCGGTGAGCAGTTCTTC. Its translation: CASETGSGRGEQFF.

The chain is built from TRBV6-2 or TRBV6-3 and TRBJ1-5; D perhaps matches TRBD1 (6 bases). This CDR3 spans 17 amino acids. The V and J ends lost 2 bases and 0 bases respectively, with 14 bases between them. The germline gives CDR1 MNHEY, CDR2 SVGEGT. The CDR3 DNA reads TGTGCCAGCAGTTACGATAGGGGGGAATTTAGCAATCAGCCCCAGCATTTT. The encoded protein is CASSYDRGEFSNQPQHF.

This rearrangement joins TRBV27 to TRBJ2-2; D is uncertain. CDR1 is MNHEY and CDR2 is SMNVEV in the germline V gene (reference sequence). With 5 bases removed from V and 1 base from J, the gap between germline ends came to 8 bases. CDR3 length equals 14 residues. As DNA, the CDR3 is TGTGCCAGCAGTCCTCGACAGAACACCGGGGAGCTGTTTTTT. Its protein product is CASSPRQNTGELFF.

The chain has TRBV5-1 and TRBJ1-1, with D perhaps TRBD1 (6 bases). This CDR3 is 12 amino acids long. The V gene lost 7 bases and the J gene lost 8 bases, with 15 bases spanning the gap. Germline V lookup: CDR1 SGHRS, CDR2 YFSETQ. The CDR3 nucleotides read TGCGCCAGCTCCAACAGGGTCGAAGAAGCTTTCTTT. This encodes CASSNRVEEAFF.